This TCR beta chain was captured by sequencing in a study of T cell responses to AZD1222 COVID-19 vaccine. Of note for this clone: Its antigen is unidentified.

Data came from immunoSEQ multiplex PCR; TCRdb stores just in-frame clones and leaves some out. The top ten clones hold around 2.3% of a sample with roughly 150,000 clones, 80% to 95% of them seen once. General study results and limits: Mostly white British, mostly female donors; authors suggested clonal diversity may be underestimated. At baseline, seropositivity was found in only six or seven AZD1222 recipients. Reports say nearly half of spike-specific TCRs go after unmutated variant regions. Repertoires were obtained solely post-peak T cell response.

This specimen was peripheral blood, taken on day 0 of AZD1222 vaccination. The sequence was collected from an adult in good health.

CDR3 in amino acids: CASSEGQGAYQPQHF. The CDR3 bases are TGTGCCAGCAGCGAAGGACAGGGGGCCTATCAGCCCCAGCATTTT. The genes are TRBV9 and TRBJ1-5, with TRBD1 matching 11 bases. Germline V CDR1 and CDR2: SGDLS, YYNGEE. This CDR3 spans 15 amino acids. The J segment lost 5 bases and the V segment lost 3 bases, leaving 4 bases of the junction unmatched.